The next 20 T cell receptor beta chains were all read from a single sample in a study of PD-L1 blockade in urothelial cancer. The protocol was immunoSEQ multiplex PCR, while the TCRdb copy is restricted to in-frame clones and leaves out a portion. The sample contains around 45,000 clones, more than 75% of which appear only once. Stated time point: pretreatment peripheral blood. Sequenced here: PBMCs, sampled around atezolizumab (anti-PD-L1) treatment. These receptors came from a man aged 55-75 years with urothelial cancer.

The CDR3 DNA sequence: TGTGCCAGCAGCTTAGAAAGGACAGTCACCGGGGAGCTGTTTTTT. Translation: CASSLERTVTGELFF. This chain joins TRBV11-2 and TRBJ2-2; possible D gene TRBD1, 6 bases. The V end was cut by 0 bases, the J end by 4 bases, with 9 bases between. This CDR3 region has 15 residues. CDR1 is SGHAT and CDR2 is FQNNGV in the germline V gene.

The chain links TRBV5-1 to TRBJ1-4; 8 positions match TRBD1. V lost 4 bases and J lost 6; bases outside the gene matches: 5. The CDR3 consists of 14 residues. Germline V gene lookup returns CDR1 SGHRS and CDR2 YFSETQ. CDR3 loop: CASSGGTGYEKLFF. The CDR3 bases are TGCGCCAGCAGCGGAGGGACAGGATATGAAAAACTGTTTTTT. Combining the CDR3 with reference TRBV5-1 and TRBJ1-4 gives the whole variable domain KAGVTQTPRYLIKTRGQQVTLSCSPISGHRSVSWYQQTPGQGLQFLFEYFSETQRNKGNFPGRFSGRQFSNSRSEMNVSTLELGDSALYLCASSGGTGYEKLFFGSGTQLSVL.

This chain connects TRBV23-1 to TRBJ2-7, with 11 nucleotides matching TRBD1. TRBV23-1 is an ORF, with its function uncertain. CDR3 length: 13 residues. V dropped 4 bases and J dropped 6; count of bases not matched to a gene: 2. The CDR3 region is CASSPGTGGEQYF. The CDR3 nucleotides read TGCGCCAGCAGTCCCGGGACAGGGGGCGAGCAGTACTTC.

V is TRBV28 and J is TRBJ1-3, with 8 positions matching TRBD1. J lost 6 bases, V lost 3 bases, and 4 bases had no gene match. CDR1 is MDHEN, CDR2 SYDVKM, per germline. The CDR3 loop spans 14 amino acids. For the CDR3, the DNA is TGTGCCAGCAGTTTTACAGGGGGGAAAAACACCATATATTTT. Amino acid sequence: CASSFTGGKNTIYF.

V and J are TRBV28 and TRBJ2-5; 7 nucleotides line up with TRBD2. This CDR3 comprises 16 residues. The germline CDR1 and CDR2 sequences are MDHEN and SYDVKM. J lost 4 bases, V lost 2 bases, and 10 bases had no gene match. CDR3 amino acids: CASSLGLGPHGETQYF. As DNA, the CDR3 is TGTGCCAGCAGTTTAGGACTAGGGCCTCACGGAGAGACCCAGTACTTC.

The rearrangement uses TRBV2 and TRBJ1-5; D may be TRBD1 (5 bases). The germline gives CDR1 SNHLY, CDR2 FYNNEI. V shed 8 bases and J shed 5 bases, with 19 bases lying between them. This CDR3 is built from 15 residues. The CDR3 is CASGRSDRGYQPQHF. The CDR3 DNA reads TGTGCCAGCGGAAGATCAGACAGAGGATATCAGCCCCAGCATTTT.

The genes are TRBV28 and TRBJ1-5, with 7 bases that match TRBD1. This CDR3 has 14 residues. V was clipped by 5 bases and J by 3 bases; unmatched bases: 4. Germline V gene lookup returns CDR1 MDHEN and CDR2 SYDVKM. The CDR3 nucleotides are TGTGCCAGCAGTGACAGGGATTCCAATCAGCCCCAGCATTTT. Residues: CASSDRDSNQPQHF. Supplemented by reference TRBV28 and TRBJ1-5, the full variable domain reads DVKVTQSSRYLVKRTGEKVFLECVQDMDHENMFWYRQDPGLGLRLIYFSYDVKMKEKGDIPEGYSVSREKKERFSLILESASTNQTSMYLCASSDRDSNQPQHFGDGTRLSIL.

The chain has TRBV29-1 and TRBJ1-1; TRBD1 matches at 10 bases. This CDR3 region has 14 residues. V was pared by 2 bases and J by 5 bases, with 5 bases of the junction left unmatched. From germline, CDR1 is SQVTM and CDR2 ANQGSEA. The CDR3 is CSVESRDRGTEAFF. The DNA of the CDR3 is TGCAGCGTTGAATCAAGGGACAGGGGTACTGAAGCTTTCTTT. Drawing the rest from reference TRBV29-1 and TRBJ1-1, the complete variable domain is SAVISQKPSRDICQRGTSLTIQCQVDSQVTMMFWYRQQPGQSLTLIATANQGSEATYESGFVIDKFPISRPNLTFSTLTVSNMSPEDSSIYLCSVESRDRGTEAFFGQGTRLTVV.

The rearrangement uses TRBV6-5 and TRBJ1-2; 7 nucleotides agree with TRBD1. Looked up from germline, CDR1 is MNHEY and CDR2 is SVGAGI. The V segment lost 6 bases and the J segment 8 bases; nucleotides outside the gene matches: 9. This CDR3 spans 13 amino acids. The CDR3 here is CASRRQGIIGYTF. In DNA, the CDR3 is TGTGCCAGCAGGAGACAGGGTATCATAGGCTACACCTTC.

J is TRBJ2-5 and V is TRBV19, with 7 bases that match TRBD2. V shed 6 bases, J shed 5 bases, and the junction held 12 bases outside the gene matches. Looked up from germline, CDR1 is LNHDA and CDR2 is SQIVND (reference sequence). This CDR3 has 15 residues. The CDR3 DNA sequence: TGTGCCAGTAGCCCCGGACTAGGAGATTGGGAGACCCAGTACTTC. It yields the protein CASSPGLGDWETQYF.

CDR3 residues: CASRRGTLSNTEAFF. In DNA form, the CDR3 reads TGTGCCAGTAGAAGGGGGACGTTATCGAACACTGAAGCTTTCTTT. The chain joins TRBV19 to TRBJ1-1; weak D call: TRBD1 (6 bases). CDR3 length equals 15 residues. Germline CDR1 reads LNHDA; CDR2 reads SQIVND (reference sequence). Between the trimmed V and J ends, which lost 6 bases and 1 base, there was a span of 15 bases.

The CDR3 sequence is CASSYSWQASEQYF. The CDR3 coding sequence is TGTGCCAGCAGTTACTCGTGGCAGGCGAGCGAGCAGTACTTC. V and J are TRBV6-5 and TRBJ2-7; D gene unclear. Germline CDR1 is MNHEY and CDR2 is SVGAGI. The germline V and J ends were trimmed by 0 bases and 6 bases, with 12 bases remaining between them. There are 14 residues in the CDR3.

The chain is built from TRBV4-2 and TRBJ1-3; D is uncertain. The CDR3 runs to 15 residues. V shed 0 bases and J shed 4 bases, with 10 bases lying between them. CDR1 LGHNA and CDR2 YNFKEQ come from the germline V gene. The DNA for the CDR3 is TGTGCCAGCAGCCAAGAGGAGGGTAGGGGAAACACCATATATTTT. Translating it yields CASSQEEGRGNTIYF.

The sample holds a few counts of this clone. J is TRBJ2-2 and V is TRBV28; D is unresolved. Trimming took off 5 bases at V and 0 bases at J, with 10 bases between the two ends. In germline, CDR1 is MDHEN, CDR2 SYDVKM. CDR3 length equals 15 residues. DNA for the CDR3: TGTGCCAGCAGTAGTTTGACTTCGAACACCGGGGAGCTGTTTTTT. Its protein product is CASSSLTSNTGELFF.

J is TRBJ1-6 and V is TRBV7-2; 10 nucleotides agree with TRBD1. CDR1 SGHTA and CDR2 FQGNSA come from the germline V gene. V lost 5 bases, J lost 7 bases, and 8 bases stayed unmatched. This CDR3 has 16 residues. The CDR3 loop reads CASSPWTGGINSPLHF. The CDR3 DNA is TGTGCCAGCAGCCCCTGGACAGGGGGAATCAATTCACCCCTCCACTTT.

The J gene is TRBJ1-2, the V gene TRBV27; D is ambiguous. The V and J ends lost 3 bases and 0 bases respectively, with 5 bases between them. CDR3 length: 13 amino acids. Germline values: CDR1 MNHEY, CDR2 SMNVEV (reference sequence). The CDR3 coding sequence is TGTGCCAGCAGTTTCGCAGCTAACTATGGCTACACCTTC. Encoded protein: CASSFAANYGYTF.

The chain is built from TRBV28 and TRBJ2-5, with 12 nucleotides matching TRBD2. This CDR3 comprises 16 residues. Per the germline V gene, CDR1 is MDHEN and CDR2 is SYDVKM. V was clipped by 7 bases and J by 5 bases; unmatched bases: 11. CDR3 DNA sequence: TGTGCCAGCAATGGGGCTAGCGGGAGGGGTGCTGAGACCCAGTACTTC. It is translated as CASNGASGRGAETQYF.

This sequence joins TRBV9 and TRBJ1-4, with 8 bases that match TRBD1. The germline V gene encodes CDR1 SGDLS and CDR2 YYNGEE. The CDR3 has 15 amino acids. Trimming cost V 0 bases and J 7 bases; bases outside gene matches: 5. DNA of the CDR3: TGTGCCAGCAGCGTAGGGACAGGGTCGGGTGAAAAACTGTTTTTT. Translating it yields CASSVGTGSGEKLFF.

The chain links TRBV5-1 to TRBJ1-1, with 8 nucleotides matching TRBD1. Losses at the gene ends were 3 bases for V and 3 bases for J; bases not matched to a gene: 7. The CDR3 contains 15 residues. The germline CDR1 and CDR2 sequences are SGHRS and YFSETQ. The CDR3 protein is CASSSRQGYDTEAFF. The CDR3 DNA reads as TGCGCCAGCAGCTCCCGACAGGGGTATGACACTGAAGCTTTCTTT.

The chain has TRBV2 and TRBJ2-2, with 10 nucleotides matching TRBD1. This CDR3 contains 17 residues. The junction had 7 bases not matched to a gene; V was cut back by 2 bases and J by 4 bases. The germline V gene encodes CDR1 SNHLY and CDR2 FYNNEI. In DNA form, the CDR3 reads TGTGCCAGCAGTGAATCTGGGACAGGGGCCCTCACCGGGGAGCTGTTTTTT. Translated, it gives CASSESGTGALTGELFF. The whole variable domain, filled in from reference TRBV2 and TRBJ2-2, reads EPEVTQTPSHQVTQMGQEVILRCVPISNHLYFYWYRQILGQKVEFLVSFYNNEISEKSEIFDDQFSVERPDGSNFTLKIRSTKLEDSAMYFCASSESGTGALTGELFFGEGSRLTVL.